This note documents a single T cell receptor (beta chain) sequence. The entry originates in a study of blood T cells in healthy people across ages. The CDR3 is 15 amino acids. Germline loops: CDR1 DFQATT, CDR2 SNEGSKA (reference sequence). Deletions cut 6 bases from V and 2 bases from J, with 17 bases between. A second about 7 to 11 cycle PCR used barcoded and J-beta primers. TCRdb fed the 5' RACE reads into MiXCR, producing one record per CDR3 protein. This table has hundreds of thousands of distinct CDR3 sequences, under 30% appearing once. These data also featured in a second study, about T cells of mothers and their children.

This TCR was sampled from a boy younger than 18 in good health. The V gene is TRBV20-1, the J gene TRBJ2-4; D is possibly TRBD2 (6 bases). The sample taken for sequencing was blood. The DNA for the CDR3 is TGCAGTGCGATCATGGGAGGAAAATCCAAAAACATTCAGTACTTC. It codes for CSAIMGGKSKNIQYF.